The sequence of this TCR beta chain was determined in a study of CD8 T cells in Susac syndrome (dated by TCRdb to between 2018 and 2021). General notes on the study: Of the Susac syndrome patients who were sequenced, roughly six had clinically active disease and about eight were in clinical remission. The study used repertoire sequencing to test whether antigen drove CD8+ T cell activation and differentiation in Susac syndrome. At blood withdrawal, Susac syndrome patients were either therapy-naive, taking corticosteroids (in some cases with IVIg as well), or taking IVIg alone. What the research found in general, with its limitations: The CD4+ T cell repertoire of patients with Susac syndrome showed no detectable clonal expansion. The number of individuals in the TCR sequencing and HLA analysis was acknowledged as relatively small.

RNA was extracted using the RNeasy kit, and roughly 0.45 to 1 microgram was reverse transcribed with random hexamers. The immunoSEQ multiplex PCR assay, which covers 54 Vbeta and 13 Jbeta segments, was used to amplify TCR beta CDR3 regions. To correct PCR amplification bias, a synthetic template baseline was used for both primer optimization and computational correction. The original methods were these. Reads were assigned to V, D and J genes according to IMGT and analyzed in immunoSEQ Analyzer, with only productive sequences retained. To calculate clonality, Shannon entropy was normalized by log2 of the number of productive unique sequences and then subtracted from one. For each patient and control, public and private clones were evaluated among the 100 most prevalent clones. Susac-specific clones were defined as absent from healthy and MS cohorts, approximately 1,000 published viral clones and other ImmuneACCESS disease sequences. TCRdb's own reprocessing of the public reads used fastp at Q25 and MiXCR and kept productive beta chains. A single entry per CDR3 protein holds the most common genes and DNA from its merged rows. Clone size and V and J calls follow TCRdb, not the original study. In this sample the table shows tens of thousands of distinct CDR3 sequences, around 94% of which occur a single time. 0.3% to 0.35% of the sample rests with the top ten.

Peripheral blood CD8+ and CD4+ T cells from healthy donors, Susac syndrome patients and multiple sclerosis patients were profiled using high-throughput TCR beta sequencing. Susac syndrome patients met recently defined diagnostic criteria for definite or probable disease. Bulk CD8+ and CD4+ T cells were purified by magnetic negative isolation, whereas CD8+ TEMRA cells were enriched by FACS. Blood was drawn into EDTA tubes, processed within 24 hours, and PBMCs were isolated by density gradient centrifugation. PBMCs destined for TCR sequencing were cryopreserved in liquid nitrogen and later thawed in a 37 °C water bath. The sorted or isolated CD4+, CD8+ and CD8+ TEMRA cells reached a purity of at least 90%. A remark on this clonotype: What this receptor recognizes is not known. No clone much larger than this one lies a single base away; base qualities are absent.

Reading the germline V gene gives CDR1 SQVTM and CDR2 ANQGSEA. Trimming accounts for 4 bases at V and 5 bases at J, while the number of junction bases matched to no gene is 6. Including the terminal cysteine and phenylalanine, the CDR3 comprises 14 residues. Kept here is only the CDR3 DNA, which spans 42 bases and is read in frame from base 1. The receptor's source is a human donor with Susac syndrome. Sequenced sample: CD4+ T cells from PBMCs. The chain uses TRBV29-1 and TRBJ1-3; 9 central nucleotides agree with TRBD1. The base sequence is TGCAGCGTTGTTCAACAGGGGGCAAGAAACACCATATATTTT. Translation gives CSVVQQGARNTIYF.